This passage covers 23 T cell receptor beta chains from one sample sequenced in a study of response to subunit inactivated influenza vaccine. TCRdb redid the calling of the RT-PCR reads with MiXCR, one entry per CDR3 protein. This table has around 200,000 distinct CDR3 sequences, approximately 8.7% appearing once. The material was non-naive T cells sorted from PBMCs, obtained on the day of vaccination. Receptors originate from a man aged 50-60 years who received an inactivated influenza vaccine.

J is TRBJ2-7 and V is TRBV7-6; tentatively, D is TRBD1 (5 bases). CDR3 length equals 16 residues. The V gene lost 3 bases and the J gene lost 6 bases, with 21 bases spanning the gap. Germline V gene lookup returns CDR1 SGHVS and CDR2 FNYEAQ. In nucleotides, the CDR3 is TGTGCCAGCAGCTTGAGTGCGAACAGGCGCCTCCTCGAGCAGTACTTC. It codes for CASSLSANRRLLEQYF.

The table lists this clonotype with a few counts. The chain couples TRBV12-3 or TRBV12-4 to TRBJ2-1, with D possibly being TRBD1 or TRBD2 (5 bases each). Deletions cut 4 bases from V and 7 bases from J, with 14 bases between. The CDR3 consists of 14 residues. DNA of the CDR3: TGTGCCAGCAGTTACCCGGGACGGAGGAATGAGCAGTTCTTC. Translation: CASSYPGRRNEQFF.

This clonotype has more than one count but fewer than ten. The rearrangement links TRBV21-1 to TRBJ2-7; TRBD1 was called by the table and not checked on the DNA. TRBV21-1 is a pseudogene segment. This CDR3 has 15 amino acids. The CDR3 coding sequence is TGTGCCAGCAGCAAAGAGGTAGTGAGGGGGATGTGGCAGTACTTC. Its protein is CASSKEVVRGMWQYF.

This clonotype has at least ten counts. V usage is TRBV20-1 and J usage is TRBJ1-2; TRBD1 is a possible D gene (5 bases). Germline-derived CDR1 and CDR2 are DFQATT and SNEGSKA (reference sequence). CDR3 length equals 11 residues. Trimming removed 7 bases at V and 6 bases at J, with 12 bases between. Here the CDR3 reads CSVGRAHGYTF. CDR3 coding DNA: TGCAGTGTGGGCAGGGCCCATGGCTACACCTTC.

The J gene is TRBJ1-1, the V gene TRBV10-1; D gene uncertain. Germline V gene sequence: CDR1 WNHNN, CDR2 SYGVQD (reference sequence). Trimming stripped 8 bases from V and 11 bases from J, with 15 bases between. The CDR3 is 11 amino acids. This chain's CDR3 is CASRYPEAAFF. The CDR3 DNA is TGCGCCAGCCGCTATCCCGAGGCGGCTTTCTTT.

This clonotype occurred a few times. The rearrangement joins TRBV20-1 to TRBJ2-3, with 8 nucleotides matching TRBD2. V lost 3 bases, J lost 7 bases, and 6 bases stayed unmatched. This CDR3 comprises 13 residues. Germline CDR1 and CDR2: DFQATT and SNEGSKA (reference sequence). CDR3: CSASGGALYTQYF. CDR3 bases: TGCAGTGCTAGCGGGGGGGCCTTGTATACGCAGTATTTT.

This clonotype was counted between two and nine times. The J gene is TRBJ2-5, the V gene TRBV19; 9 bases agree with TRBD1. Looked up from germline, CDR1 is LNHDA and CDR2 is SQIVND (reference sequence). This CDR3 has 16 residues. The trim removed 5 bases at V and 2 bases at J, leaving 9 bases unmatched. CDR3 in amino acids: CASSLPGTGTQETQYF. In DNA, the CDR3 is TGTGCCAGTAGTTTACCCGGGACAGGGACACAAGAGACCCAGTACTTC.

The V and J genes are TRBV24-1 and TRBJ2-7; no firm D call. The germline V and J ends were trimmed by 2 bases and 0 bases, with 7 bases remaining between them. Germline-derived CDR1 and CDR2 are KGHDR and SFDVKD. There are 14 residues in the CDR3. DNA of the CDR3: TGTGCCACCAGTGATTGGAAAAACTCCTACGAGCAGTACTTC. Translation gives CATSDWKNSYEQYF.

This clonotype was recorded at least ten times. The chain joins TRBV12-3 or TRBV12-4 to TRBJ2-5; D assignment may be TRBD1 or TRBD2 (6 bases each). Trimming took 3 bases from V and 2 from J, leaving 16 bases between them. The CDR3 loop spans 16 amino acids. In DNA, the CDR3 is TGTGCCAGCAGTTTTAAGGGGGGCCCCAGACAAGAGACCCAGTACTTC. Its protein product is CASSFKGGPRQETQYF.

This clonotype was detected many times. This chain connects TRBV6-4 to TRBJ2-3; 14 bases are shared with TRBD2. CDR1 and CDR2 from the germline V gene are MRHNA and SNTAGT. V shed 5 bases, J shed 3 bases, and the junction held 4 bases outside the gene matches. The CDR3 contains 16 residues. The CDR3 nucleotides are TGTGCCAGCAGTCGACTAGCGGGGGGGCCAACAGATACGCAGTATTTT. Translating it yields CASSRLAGGPTDTQYF.

This clonotype was recorded many times. This chain links TRBV12-3 or TRBV12-4 with TRBJ1-2, with D unresolved. This CDR3 is 17 amino acids long. V shed 7 bases and J shed 1 base, with 22 bases lying between them. CDR3 coding DNA: TGTGCCAGCACCCAAAGTTTAGGAAATTATCATAACTATGGCTACACCTTC. Translated, it gives CASTQSLGNYHNYGYTF.

This clonotype has more than one count but fewer than ten. The DNA of the CDR3 is TGCAGTGCCGAGGGTTTAACCTACGAGCAGTACTTC. It is translated as CSAEGLTYEQYF. The chain carries TRBV20-1 and TRBJ2-7, with D possibly being TRBD2 (5 bases). The CDR3 is 12 amino acids. In germline, CDR1 is DFQATT, CDR2 SNEGSKA (reference sequence). V gave up 6 bases and J gave up 2 bases, with 11 bases separating them.

This clonotype has more than one count but fewer than ten. The chain carries TRBV29-1 and TRBJ2-7; D uncertain. Trimming left V 1 base short and J 6 bases short, with 16 bases between. The CDR3 runs to 14 residues. Germline CDR1 and CDR2: SQVTM and ANQGSEA. The CDR3 loop reads CSVEGGWTPGEQYF. CDR3 sequence (DNA): TGCAGCGTTGAAGGTGGGTGGACCCCCGGCGAGCAGTACTTC.

This clonotype was seen only a few times. The CDR3 is CASSFYTGLNAGELFF. The CDR3 DNA reads TGTGCCAGCAGCTTCTACACAGGGTTGAATGCCGGGGAGCTGTTTTTT. This rearrangement joins TRBV7-2 to TRBJ2-2, with D perhaps matching TRBD1 (6 bases). V shed 3 bases and J shed 6 bases, with 17 bases lying between them. The V gene's germline CDR1 is SGHTA and CDR2 FQGNSA. The CDR3 covers 16 residues.

This clonotype was seen many times. The chain employs TRBV3-1 and TRBJ1-1; 7 bases align to TRBD1. The CDR3 contains 14 residues. CDR1 LGHDT and CDR2 YNNKEL come from the germline V gene (reference sequence). The V gene end was trimmed by 1 base and the J gene end by 5 bases; junction bases not matched to a gene: 4. Here the CDR3 reads CASSQAGGKTEAFF. The CDR3 nucleotides read TGTGCCAGCAGCCAAGCAGGGGGTAAGACTGAAGCTTTCTTT.

This clonotype was observed a handful of times. This chain connects TRBV9 to TRBJ2-5; TRBD1 aligns across 9 bases. The germline CDR1 and CDR2 sequences are SGDLS and YYNGEE. The CDR3 is 15 amino acids. V shed 3 bases and J 4 bases; nucleotides not matched to a gene: 7. The CDR3, as DNA: TGTGCCAGCAGCGATCGACAGGGGGTGCGAGAGACCCAGTACTTC. Its translation: CASSDRQGVRETQYF.

The V gene is TRBV6-2 or TRBV6-3, the J gene TRBJ2-1; 9 bases agree with TRBD2. Germline loops: CDR1 MNHEY, CDR2 SVGEGT. The trim removed 7 bases at V and 3 bases at J, leaving 7 bases unmatched. The CDR3 spans 15 residues. The CDR3 DNA is TGTGCCAGCAAGGTAGCGGGAGTTGTCTACAATGAGCAGTTCTTC. Translating gives CASKVAGVVYNEQFF.

In this sample, this clonotype turned up a few times. V is TRBV11-2 and J is TRBJ1-2; unclear D gene. Looked up from germline, CDR1 is SGHAT and CDR2 is FQNNGV. V dropped 2 bases and J dropped 0 bases, with 4 bases sitting between them. The CDR3 is 13 residues long. DNA for the CDR3: TGTGCCAGCAGCTTAAACCCTAACTATGGCTACACCTTC. Its translation is CASSLNPNYGYTF. Full variable domain (rest looked up from reference TRBV11-2 and TRBJ1-2): EAGVAQSPRYKIIEKRQSVAFWCNPISGHATLYWYQQILGQGPKLLIQFQNNGVVDDSQLPKDRFSAERLKGVDSTLKIQPAKLEDSAVYLCASSLNPNYGYTFGSGTRLTVV.

This clonotype was seen a few times. The CDR3 DNA reads TGTGCCAGCAGTGGCCCGAGGGGACAGGTGGGAGAAGAGACCCAGTACTTC. Translation: CASSGPRGQVGEETQYF. The chain carries TRBV2 and TRBJ2-5, with TRBD1 identical over 8 bases. Germline V CDR1 and CDR2: SNHLY, FYNNEI. The V and J ends lost 4 bases and 3 bases, in that order; junction bases with no gene match: 13. This CDR3 comprises 17 residues.

This clonotype was counted at least ten times. This chain joins TRBV29-1 and TRBJ2-5, with 9 bases identical to TRBD1. V shed 6 bases and J 5 bases; nucleotides not matched to a gene: 10. CDR1 is SQVTM and CDR2 is ANQGSEA in the germline V gene. The CDR3 is 14 amino acids. This chain's CDR3 is CSVAGQGPGETQYF. The CDR3 region has the DNA TGCAGCGTCGCGGGACAGGGTCCGGGGGAGACCCAGTACTTC.

This clonotype has at least ten counts. The chain links TRBV14 to TRBJ2-1, with TRBD2 identical over 11 bases. V was pared by 0 bases and J by 11 bases, with 6 bases of the junction left unmatched. The germline gives CDR1 SGHDN, CDR2 FVKESK. The CDR3 is made up of 15 amino acids. CDR3 DNA sequence: TGTGCCAGCAGCCAAGATTTGGCTAGCGGGGGGAAGCAGTTCTTC. Its translation is CASSQDLASGGKQFF.

There are many counts of this clonotype. The chain joins TRBV9 to TRBJ2-5; maybe TRBD2 (6 bases). The length of the CDR3 is 15 residues. Per the germline V gene, CDR1 is SGDLS and CDR2 is YYNGEE. Trimming cost V 4 bases and J 5 bases, with 18 bases left between them. As DNA, the CDR3 is TGTGCCAGCAGCCCCGTACACGGGAGTTTTGAGACCCAGTACTTC. It codes for CASSPVHGSFETQYF. Together with reference TRBV9 and TRBJ2-5, the CDR3 gives the full variable domain: DSGVTQTPKHLITATGQRVTLRCSPRSGDLSVYWYQQSLDQGLQFLIQYYNGEERAKGNILERFSAQQFPDLHSELNLSSLELGDSALYFCASSPVHGSFETQYFGPGTRLLVL.

This clonotype was recorded a few times. V is TRBV6-6 and J is TRBJ2-1; weak D call: TRBD2 (5 bases). Germline V gene sequence: CDR1 MNHNY, CDR2 SVGAGI (reference sequence). The CDR3 loop spans 13 amino acids. Trimming pared 2 bases from V and 9 bases from J, leaving 11 bases between. CDR3 DNA: TGTGCCAGCAGTTACCGGGAAACTAGTGAGCAGTTCTTC. Protein sequence: CASSYRETSEQFF.